These 27 T cell receptor beta chains share one sample of origin, sequenced in a study of blood T cell repertoires in COVID-19. The assay was immunoSEQ multiplex PCR, and TCRdb's table has in-frame clones only and misses some. The sample lists more than 15,000 clones, around 86% seen once, with about 17% in the top ten. Source material: peripheral blood. Receptor source: a human donor with active COVID-19. The donor label of this sample is uncertain.

The count of this clone is one. The rearrangement uses TRBV21-1 and TRBJ1-1; whether TRBD1, the table's D call, matches the DNA was not checked. TRBV21-1 is marked as a pseudogene. This CDR3 comprises 16 residues. CDR3 loop: CASSKGAGEMSTEAFF. The CDR3 coding sequence is TGTGCCAGCAGCAAAGGGGCAGGGGAGATGAGCACTGAAGCTTTCTTT.

The chain couples TRBV11-2 to TRBJ1-1; weak D call: TRBD1 (6 bases). V lost 0 bases to trimming and J lost 11 bases, with 25 bases between them. Germline assignment: CDR1 SGHAT and CDR2 FQNNGV. This CDR3 region has 17 residues. The CDR3 spells CASSLDLGGLGKYSAFF. In DNA form, the CDR3 reads TGTGCCAGCAGCTTAGATCTAGGGGGTCTGGGGAAATATTCGGCTTTCTTT.

This chain connects TRBV6-2 or TRBV6-3 to TRBJ1-1; D uncertain. Per germline, CDR1 MNHEY and CDR2 SVGEGT. The CDR3 spans 13 residues. With 2 bases removed from V and 1 base from J, the gap between germline ends came to 5 bases. This chain's CDR3 is CASSYRRNTEAFF. CDR3 bases: TGTGCCAGCAGTTACAGGAGGAACACTGAAGCTTTCTTT.

V usage is TRBV7-8 and J usage is TRBJ1-6, with D uncertain. V lost 4 bases and J 10 bases, leaving 11 bases between the germline ends. This CDR3 spans 13 amino acids. Germline V CDR1 and CDR2: SGHVS, FQNEAQ. The CDR3 sequence: CASSSASVSPLHF. CDR3 sequence (DNA): TGTGCCAGCAGCTCGGCCAGCGTCTCACCCCTCCACTTT.

The genes are TRBV5-1 and TRBJ2-1; D unclear. The CDR3 length is 13 residues. From germline, CDR1 is SGHRS and CDR2 YFSETQ. Trimming stripped 3 bases from V and 3 bases from J, with 7 bases between. CDR3 amino acids: CASSYRDYNEQFF. In nucleotides, the CDR3 is TGCGCCAGCAGCTACCGAGACTACAATGAGCAGTTCTTC.

The rearrangement uses TRBV25-1 and TRBJ1-2, with 9 bases identical to TRBD1. This CDR3 is built from 11 residues. Per the germline V gene, CDR1 is MGHDK and CDR2 is SYGVNS. V gave up 9 bases and J gave up 8 bases; unmatched junction bases: 4. The DNA of the CDR3 is TGTGCCAGTACAGGGGGCTGGGGCTACACCTTC. As protein: CASTGGWGYTF.

J is TRBJ2-1 and V is TRBV9; tentative D call: TRBD1 (6 bases). Trimming removed 2 bases at V and 5 bases at J, with 20 bases between. Germline V lookup: CDR1 SGDLS, CDR2 YYNGEE. This CDR3 spans 17 amino acids. In nucleotides, the CDR3 is TGTGCCAGCAGCGTGGGCTGGACAGTAACACTCAACAATGAGCAGTTCTTC. Translation gives CASSVGWTVTLNNEQFF. Combining the CDR3 with reference TRBV9 and TRBJ2-1 gives the whole variable domain DSGVTQTPKHLITATGQRVTLRCSPRSGDLSVYWYQQSLDQGLQFLIQYYNGEERAKGNILERFSAQQFPDLHSELNLSSLELGDSALYFCASSVGWTVTLNNEQFFGPGTRLTVL.

This chain uses TRBV12-3 or TRBV12-4 with TRBJ1-5; D is unresolved. The CDR3 spans 10 residues. The V end lost 8 bases, the J end lost 8 bases, and 7 bases lay between the germline ends. CDR3 nucleotide sequence: TGTGCCAGCGGCGGGGAGCCCCAGCATTTT. It is translated as CASGGEPQHF.

This clone was recorded once. The rearrangement joins TRBV5-1 to TRBJ1-1; 8 bases match TRBD1. V trimming: 1 base; J trimming: 0 bases; junction bases outside the gene matches: 2. Germline V CDR1 and CDR2: SGHRS, YFSETQ. The CDR3 extends over 15 amino acids. The CDR3 bases are TGCGCCAGCAGCTTGCAGGGGGCCCTGAACACTGAAGCTTTCTTT. This translates into CASSLQGALNTEAFF.

This clone came up a few times. The rearrangement uses TRBV27 and TRBJ1-1; no reliable D call. Germline V gene data show CDR1 as MNHEY and CDR2 as SMNVEV (reference sequence). This CDR3 contains 10 residues. V was clipped by 8 bases and J by 10 bases, with 11 bases between them. As DNA, the CDR3 is TGTGCCAGCGGCCGCCGAGGAGCTTTCTTT. It codes for CASGRRGAFF.

The chain is built from TRBV10-3 and TRBJ2-2; D remains ambiguous. The CDR3 runs 14 residues. Germline loops: CDR1 ENHRY, CDR2 SYGVKD. V was clipped by 0 bases and J by 2 bases, with 4 bases between them. CDR3 sequence: CAISESLNTGELFF. The CDR3 bases are TGTGCCATCAGTGAGTCGTTAAACACCGGGGAGCTGTTTTTT.

The rearrangement links TRBV29-1 to TRBJ1-2; 7 bases fit TRBD1. Looked up from germline, CDR1 is SQVTM and CDR2 is ANQGSEA. Trimming removed 3 bases from V and 5 bases from J; junction bases left unmatched: 9. The length of the CDR3 is 14 residues. The CDR3 DNA sequence: TGCAGCGTTGATGTCACAGGGACAGTTTATGGCTACACCTTC. Protein product: CSVDVTGTVYGYTF.

The chain carries TRBV5-5 and TRBJ1-6; 10 bases align to TRBD1. V lost 2 bases, J lost 10 bases, and 6 bases stayed unmatched. CDR3 length: 15 residues. Germline values: CDR1 SGHKS, CDR2 YYEKEE (reference sequence). The CDR3 DNA reads as TGTGCCAGCAGCTTTGTGGGACAGGGGAAATCACCCCTCCACTTT. This codes for CASSFVGQGKSPLHF.

The chain has TRBV7-9 and TRBJ1-3; D is ambiguous. The V gene lost 1 base and the J gene lost 2 bases, with 9 bases spanning the gap. This CDR3 has 15 residues. CDR1 is SEHNR, CDR2 FQNEAQ, per germline (reference sequence). CDR3 nucleotides: TGTGCCAGCAGCTTAGTATGGGCAGCTGGAAACACCATATATTTT. The encoded protein is CASSLVWAAGNTIYF.

V and J are TRBV5-5 and TRBJ2-7; possibly TRBD2 for D (6 bases). CDR1 and CDR2 from the germline V gene are SGHKS and YYEKEE (reference sequence). V lost 4 bases and J lost 0, with 14 bases in between. There are 15 residues in the CDR3. The CDR3 here is CASSAYRDFSYEQYF. CDR3 DNA: TGTGCCAGCAGCGCCTACCGGGACTTCTCCTACGAGCAGTACTTC.

The chain employs TRBV3-1 (or the pseudogene TRBV3-2) and TRBJ2-7; 7 bases are a match to TRBD2. J gave up 4 bases and V 2 bases, and 5 bases lay outside the gene matches. This CDR3 spans 14 amino acids. Germline lookup yields CDR1 LGHDT and CDR2 YNNKEL (reference sequence). CDR3 residues: CASSQLPAGYEQYF. The DNA for the CDR3 is TGTGCCAGCAGCCAATTGCCAGCGGGGTACGAGCAGTACTTC.

This clone has just one count. V gene TRBV13 combines with J gene TRBJ1-2; 11 bases map to TRBD1. The CDR3 extends over 14 amino acids. The V and J ends lost 4 bases and 7 bases, in that order; junction bases with no gene match: 5. Germline CDR1 reads PRHDT; CDR2 reads FYEKMQ (reference sequence). For the CDR3, the DNA is TGTGCCAGCAGCTGGGACAGGGGGTCGGGTGGCTACACCTTC. It yields the protein CASSWDRGSGGYTF.

The CDR3: CASRLAGDRRETQYF. DNA of the CDR3: TGTGCCAGTAGGTTAGCGGGGGACCGGAGGGAGACCCAGTACTTC. V and J are TRBV19 and TRBJ2-5, with 9 positions matching TRBD2. Germline assignment: CDR1 LNHDA and CDR2 SQIVND (reference sequence). V shed 6 bases and J 5 bases; nucleotides not matched to a gene: 10. CDR3 length: 15 residues.

This chain links TRBV3-1 (or the pseudogene TRBV3-2) with TRBJ1-2, with TRBD1 matching over 7 bases. The CDR3 totals 14 residues. V gave up 1 base and J gave up 7 bases; unmatched junction bases: 6. Germline lookup yields CDR1 LGHDT and CDR2 YNNKEL (reference sequence). The CDR3 loop reads CASSQGQGSGGYTF. CDR3 DNA sequence: TGTGCCAGCAGCCAAGGACAGGGTTCCGGTGGCTACACCTTC.

Concerning this clone: In the same sample, other DNA sequences code for this CDR3. This chain uses TRBV11-2 with TRBJ1-1; D call uncertain. The CDR3 is made up of 15 amino acids. Germline loops: CDR1 SGHAT, CDR2 FQNNGV. Between the trimmed V and J ends, which lost 1 base and 0 bases, there was a span of 9 bases. This CDR3 is CASSLVAGMNTEAFF. CDR3 DNA: TGTGCCAGCAGCTTAGTAGCGGGGATGAACACTGAAGCTTTCTTT.

This clone was detected once. The J gene is TRBJ2-3, the V gene TRBV7-2, with a possible D match to TRBD1 (6 bases). Per the germline V gene, CDR1 is SGHTA and CDR2 is FQGNSA. There are 16 residues in the CDR3. V lost 1 base, J lost 4 bases, and 15 bases lay in between. The CDR3 reads CASSLDKIRGADTQYF. The CDR3 coding sequence is TGTGCCAGCAGCTTAGATAAGATCAGGGGAGCAGATACGCAGTATTTT.

The chain carries TRBV5-1 and TRBJ1-1; no reliable D call. CDR1 and CDR2 from the germline V gene are SGHRS and YFSETQ. With 3 bases removed from V and 4 bases from J, the gap between germline ends came to 16 bases. This CDR3 comprises 15 residues. CDR3 amino acids: CASSSNGALGTEAFF. The CDR3 region has the DNA TGCGCCAGCAGCTCAAACGGAGCTTTGGGCACTGAAGCTTTCTTT.

This chain uses TRBV7-2 with TRBJ1-2; 9 nucleotides line up with TRBD1. The CDR3 has 13 amino acids. CDR1 and CDR2 from the germline V gene are SGHTA and FQGNSA. V was pared by 5 bases and J by 9 bases, with 7 bases of the junction left unmatched. The CDR3 is CASSQGQGGRYTF. The CDR3 coding sequence is TGTGCCAGCAGCCAGGGACAGGGAGGTCGCTACACCTTC.

V usage is TRBV27 and J usage is TRBJ2-1; 9 bases line up with TRBD2. This CDR3 spans 18 amino acids. The ends lost 0 bases at V and 7 bases at J; junction bases unmatched: 13. Per the germline V gene, CDR1 is MNHEY and CDR2 is SMNVEV (reference sequence). This CDR3 reads CASSLSLVPSGEGNEQFF. The CDR3 nucleotides are TGTGCCAGCAGTTTATCGTTGGTACCTAGCGGGGAGGGGAATGAGCAGTTCTTC.

DNA for the CDR3: TGTGCCAGCAGCCGAGACCTTGGACAGCCCTGGGGCTATGGCTACACCTTC. Translated, it gives CASSRDLGQPWGYGYTF. This chain joins TRBV6-6 and TRBJ1-2, with D possibly matching TRBD1 (6 bases). Trimming stripped 6 bases from V and 4 bases from J, with 24 bases between. The CDR3 runs to 17 residues. The germline V gene encodes CDR1 MNHNY and CDR2 SVGAGI (reference sequence).

This rearrangement joins TRBV29-1 to TRBJ2-7, with TRBD2 as a possible D gene (5 bases). The ends were cut back, 7 bases at V and 3 bases at J, with 13 bases in the middle. Germline CDR1 and CDR2: SQVTM and ANQGSEA. The CDR3 extends over 12 amino acids. The DNA of the CDR3 is TGCAGCGCAGCGGCCAGCGTCTACGAGCAGTACTTC. Encoded protein: CSAAASVYEQYF.

This chain links TRBV4-3 with TRBJ2-7; D gene unclear. V lost 1 base to trimming and J lost 0 bases, with 7 bases between them. The CDR3 consists of 14 residues. The V gene's germline CDR1 is LGHNA and CDR2 YSLEER. CDR3 protein: CASSQAAGSYEQYF. The CDR3 DNA follows: TGCGCCAGCAGCCAAGCAGCAGGCTCCTACGAGCAGTACTTC.